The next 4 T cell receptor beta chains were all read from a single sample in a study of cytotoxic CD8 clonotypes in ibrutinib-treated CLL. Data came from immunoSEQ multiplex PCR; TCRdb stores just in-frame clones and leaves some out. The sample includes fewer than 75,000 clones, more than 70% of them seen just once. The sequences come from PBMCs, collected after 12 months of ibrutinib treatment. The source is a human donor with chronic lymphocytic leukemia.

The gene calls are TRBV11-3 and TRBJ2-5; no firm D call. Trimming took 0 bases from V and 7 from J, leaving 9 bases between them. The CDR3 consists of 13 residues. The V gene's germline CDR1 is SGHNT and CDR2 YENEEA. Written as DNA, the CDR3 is TGTGCCAGCAGCTTAGATCTCTCGGGGACCCAGTACTTC. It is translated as CASSLDLSGTQYF.

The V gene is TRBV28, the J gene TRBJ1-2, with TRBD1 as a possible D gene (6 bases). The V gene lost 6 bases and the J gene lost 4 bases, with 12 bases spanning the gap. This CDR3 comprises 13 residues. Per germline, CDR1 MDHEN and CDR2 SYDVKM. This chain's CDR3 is CASSPDSSYGYTF. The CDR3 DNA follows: TGTGCCAGCAGCCCGGACAGCAGCTATGGCTACACCTTC.

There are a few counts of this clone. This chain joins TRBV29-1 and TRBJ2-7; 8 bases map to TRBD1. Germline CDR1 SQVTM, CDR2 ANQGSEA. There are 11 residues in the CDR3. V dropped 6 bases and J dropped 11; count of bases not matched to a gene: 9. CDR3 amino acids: CSVQRTGYEYF. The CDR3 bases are TGCAGCGTCCAAAGGACAGGGTACGAGTACTTC.

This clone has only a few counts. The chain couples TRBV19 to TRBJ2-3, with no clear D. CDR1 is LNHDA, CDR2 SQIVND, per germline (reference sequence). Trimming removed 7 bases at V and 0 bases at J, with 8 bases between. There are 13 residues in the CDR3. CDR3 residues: CASTGSSTDTQYF. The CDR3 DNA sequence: TGTGCCAGTACTGGCAGTAGCACAGATACGCAGTATTTT.